A selection of T cell receptor beta chains follows, all from one sample in a study of identical twins. TCRdb called the 5' RACE reads again in MiXCR, with one record for every CDR3 protein. The sample holds about 280,000 distinct CDR3 sequences, 6.5% to 9.5% seen once. The sample was also linked to a second study, of yellow fever vaccine responses in identical twins.

The sample taken for sequencing was memory (CD45RO+) T cells sorted from blood. All receptors derive from a woman under 30 in good health. The CDR3 runs from the conserved cysteine through the conserved F or W. The D gene is left open where the match is weak. Part of the rows lack a size; the others show once, few, many or a class for expanded clones.

>TRBJ2-3|-|-|TRBV20-1
TGCAGTGCCGACCCCGTGGGGTCAGATACGCAGTATTTT
CSADPVGSDTQYF
>TRBJ1-3|-|-|TRBV4-1
TGCGCCAGCAGCCAGACCTTCCAAGATAAAGCCACCATATATTTT
CASSQTFQDKATIYF
>TRBJ2-3|many|-|TRBV7-2
TGTGCCAGCAGCTTACAAAAGATTACGCAGTATTTT
CASSLQKITQYF
>TRBJ1-4|-|TRBD1|TRBV6-1
TGTGCCAGCAGGAGGACAGGAAATCCTGAAAAACTGTTTTTT
CASRRTGNPEKLFF
>TRBJ2-3|-|TRBD2|TRBV3-1
TGTGCCAGCAGTCGACAAGATTCTAGGACTAGCGGGAGGGGGGATACGCAGTATTTT
CASSRQDSRTSGRGDTQYF
>TRBJ2-1|-|TRBD1|TRBV7-8
TGTGCCAGCAGCTCCACAGGGGCCCTACGGGATGAGCAGTTCTTC
CASSSTGALRDEQFF
>TRBJ2-1|many|-|TRBV5-1
TGCGCCAGCAGCGTCGACTCCCCTTACAATGAGCAGTTCTTC
CASSVDSPYNEQFF
>TRBJ1-1|few|-|TRBV12-3/TRBV12-4
TGTGCCAGCAGTGCGGGGCCGAGCACTGAAGCTTTCTTT
CASSAGPSTEAFF
>TRBJ1-6|-|-|TRBV20-1
TGCAGTGCTAGTAAGGGGCAGAGAAATTCACCCCTCCACTTT
CSASKGQRNSPLHF
>TRBJ2-7|many|-|TRBV5-1
TGCGCCAGCAGCTGGGGGGAGAGCCGGGACGAGCAGTACTTC
CASSWGESRDEQYF
>TRBJ2-2|many|TRBD2|TRBV20-1
TGCAGTGCCCCCCTAGCGGGGGCCAACACCGGGGAGCTGTTTTTT
CSAPLAGANTGELFF
>TRBJ1-5|few|-|TRBV2
TGTGCCAGCAGTGAAATAGGGAACAATCAGCCCCAGCATTTT
CASSEIGNNQPQHF
>TRBJ2-2|many|TRBD2|TRBV12-3/TRBV12-4
TGTGCCAGCACCCCGGGAGGGCGACCGAACACCGGGGAGCTGTTTTTT
CASTPGGRPNTGELFF
>TRBJ2-2|few|-|TRBV3-1
TGTGCCAGCACCCTGCGGAACGTACTTAACACCGGGGAGCTGTTTTTT
CASTLRNVLNTGELFF
>TRBJ2-1|-|-|TRBV25-1
TGTGCCAGCAGTGAGGCCCCATCCCTGACGGACTACAATGAGCAGTTCTTC
CASSEAPSLTDYNEQFF
>TRBJ1-4|few|-|TRBV7-3
TGTGCCAGCAGCTTTAGGGAAGATAATGAAAAACTGTTTTTT
CASSFREDNEKLFF
>TRBJ2-5|many|TRBD2|TRBV5-6
TGTGCCAGCAGCTTCACTAGCGGCCAAGAGACCCAGTACTTC
CASSFTSGQETQYF
>TRBJ2-1|-|TRBD2|TRBV20-1
TGCAGTGCTAGCGGGCTAGCGGGGGGGAGATTCAATGAGCAGTTCTTC
CSASGLAGGRFNEQFF
>TRBJ2-7|many|TRBD1|TRBV2
TGTGCCAGCAAACCCGGGACAGGGCGGGAGCAGTACTTC
CASKPGTGREQYF
>TRBJ2-1|-|TRBD2|TRBV6-1
TGTGCCAGCAGACCCATGGGACTAGCCATTGAGCAGTTCTTC
CASRPMGLAIEQFF
>TRBJ2-2|-|-|TRBV4-1
TGCGCCAGCAGCCTCACGTTTTCGGAAACCGGGGAGCTGTTTTTT
CASSLTFSETGELFF
>TRBJ2-3|many|-|TRBV5-1
TGCGCCAGCAGGTCCTTTTTTTCGGATCTCAGCACAGATACGCAGTATTTT
CASRSFFSDLSTDTQYF
>TRBJ2-3|-|TRBD2|TRBV27
TGTGCCAGCAGACGACTAGCGGGAGGGATAACAGATACGCAGTATTTT
CASRRLAGGITDTQYF
>TRBJ2-2|-|TRBD2|TRBV12-3/TRBV12-4
TGTGCCAGCAGTATGGGCTTGACTAGCAACACCGGGGAGCTGTTTTTT
CASSMGLTSNTGELFF
>TRBJ1-5|few|-|TRBV5-6
TGTGCCAGCAGTTTCAGAACGACCCCAAATCAGCCCCAGCATTTT
CASSFRTTPNQPQHF
>TRBJ2-3|few|TRBD2|TRBV20-1
TGCAGTGCTAGAGTTGGGACTAGCGGGATCTGGGGCACAGATACGCAGTATTTT
CSARVGTSGIWGTDTQYF
>TRBJ1-1|few|-|TRBV20-1
TGCAGTGCTAGATTCCCTGGAAGAGGGGACACTGAAGCTTTCTTT
CSARFPGRGDTEAFF
>TRBJ1-2|many|-|TRBV6-5
TGTGCCAGCAGCCCTCTTGCTGCAGGGGAAAATGGCTACACCTTC
CASSPLAAGENGYTF
>TRBJ2-3|many|-|TRBV11-2
TGTGCCAGCAGCCTGACCTACAACACAGATACGCAGTATTTT
CASSLTYNTDTQYF
>TRBJ1-1|-|-|TRBV11-3
TGTGCCAGCAGCCACGGTACAGTCGGAAGTGGTTTCTTT
CASSHGTVGSGFF
>TRBJ2-7|-|TRBD1|TRBV6-5
TGTGCCAGCAGTTACGGTCCGGGACAGGGTACCTACGAGCAGTACTTC
CASSYGPGQGTYEQYF
>TRBJ2-7|few|-|TRBV11-2
TGTGCCAGCAGCTTAGCGGAGGGGACTCCAGCGGACGAGCAGTACTTC
CASSLAEGTPADEQYF
>TRBJ2-1|few|TRBD1|TRBV7-9
TGTGCCAGCAGCCTCAGGACAGGGCAGCCGTTCTTC
CASSLRTGQPFF
>TRBJ1-6|-|-|TRBV12-3/TRBV12-4
TGTGCCAGCAGTTTAGCGCGTGGGACCCCCCTCCACTTT
CASSLARGTPLHF
>TRBJ2-1|-|-|TRBV20-1
TGCAGTGCCACTCTCGGTGGGACCCACCGTGAGCAGTTCTTC
CSATLGGTHREQFF
>TRBJ2-3|few|TRBD2|TRBV6-2/TRBV6-3
TGTGCCAGCAGCTCGCCCCAGGAAGCGGGGGGGCCCCGAGATACGCAGTATTTT
CASSSPQEAGGPRDTQYF
>TRBJ2-3|-|TRBD2|TRBV5-6
TGTGCCAGCAGCCCCGGGACTAGCTACGATACGCAGTATTTT
CASSPGTSYDTQYF
>TRBJ2-4|many|-|TRBV12-3/TRBV12-4
TGTGCCAGCAGTTTAGGCCAGGGTAAAAACATTCAGTACTTC
CASSLGQGKNIQYF
>TRBJ2-3|-|-|TRBV9
TGTGCCAGCAGCGTAGAAAGGTTAGGGGATACGCAGTATTTT
CASSVERLGDTQYF
>TRBJ2-1|many|-|TRBV5-1
TGCGCCAGCAGCCCCAAGGGTCGGGGGACCTCTTACAATGAGCAGTTCTTC
CASSPKGRGTSYNEQFF
>TRBJ2-7|many|TRBD1|TRBV10-3
TGTGCCACCAGGGGACAGGGCCACTACGAGCAGTACTTC
CATRGQGHYEQYF
>TRBJ2-1|-|TRBD2|TRBV18
TGTGCCAGCTGGGGCGGGAGCTCCTACAATGAGCAGTTCTTC
CASWGGSSYNEQFF
>TRBJ2-1|-|TRBD2|TRBV9
TGTGCCAGCAGCGTAGATCCTAGCGGGAGCTACAATGAGCAGTTCTTC
CASSVDPSGSYNEQFF
>TRBJ1-5|-|-|TRBV24-1
TGTGCCACCAGTGATCCCCTCGGCAATCAGCCCCAGCATTTT
CATSDPLGNQPQHF
>TRBJ1-1|many|TRBD1|TRBV5-1
TGCGCCAGCGGGACGGGACAGCTGAACACTGAAGCTTTCTTT
CASGTGQLNTEAFF
>TRBJ2-1|many|-|TRBV24-1
TGTGCCACCAGTGATTCGCCGGGACTTAGGGTCGATGAGCAGTTCTTC
CATSDSPGLRVDEQFF
>TRBJ1-2|-|-|TRBV4-1
TGCGCCAGCAGCCAGGACTCGGACACAGCTAACTATGGCTACACCTTC
CASSQDSDTANYGYTF
>TRBJ2-3|-|-|TRBV5-6
TGTGCCAGCAGCCCCTGGCTCGCAGATACGCAGTATTTT
CASSPWLADTQYF
>TRBJ2-3|many|TRBD2|TRBV29-1
TGCAGCGTCCTGGGGCGGGGGGCCTGGCCAGATACGCAGTATTTT
CSVLGRGAWPDTQYF
>TRBJ2-1|many|-|TRBV29-1
TGCAGCGTCGTCCCGGGACTTAACTCCTACAATGAGCAGTTCTTC
CSVVPGLNSYNEQFF
>TRBJ1-5|few|-|TRBV6-1
TGTGCCAGCAGTGGGGAAACATATCAGCCCCAGCATTTT
CASSGETYQPQHF
>TRBJ2-6|few|-|TRBV27
TGTGCCAGCAGTGACCGGCGGGGGACAGGTTTTAGCTCTGGGGCCAACGTCCTGACTTTC
CASSDRRGTGFSSGANVLTF
>TRBJ1-5|-|-|TRBV28
TGTGCCAGCAGTTTAAGGTGGACAGATTATAGCAATCAGCCCCAGCATTTT
CASSLRWTDYSNQPQHF
>TRBJ2-5|many|TRBD1|TRBV5-1
TGCGCCAGCAGCCCCACCGGGGACAGGGGGTTAGAGACCCAGTACTTC
CASSPTGDRGLETQYF
>TRBJ2-5|few|-|TRBV5-8
TGTGCCAGCAGCCGGCCTCTCCAGTACCAAGAGACCCAGTACTTC
CASSRPLQYQETQYF
>TRBJ2-7|-|-|TRBV10-1
TGCGCCAGCAGTGACAGGGTTAAACCCTACGAGCAGTACTTC
CASSDRVKPYEQYF